This T cell receptor beta chain was profiled in a study of blood T cell repertoires in COVID-19. Across the whole study: Acute and convalescent COVID-19 specimens originated in the United States, Italy and Spain. Sample material is recorded as cDNA or gDNA derived from T cells, B-cell-depleted T cells, or PBMCs.

Trimming shortened V by 2 bases and J by 8 bases, and 16 bases separated the two germline ends. CDR3 length: 14 amino acids. The germline CDR1 and CDR2 sequences are SGHRS and YFSETQ. Per the authors' pipeline: Estimation of nucleated cell counts relied on the amplification of reference gene primers. Data came from immunoSEQ multiplex PCR; TCRdb stores just in-frame clones and leaves some out. V and J calls and clone size are as listed in that table; D and trimming were resolved from the DNA. Of 90,000 or so clones in the sample, about 90% were seen once. The sequencing input was peripheral blood. The receptor was isolated from a human donor with active COVID-19. The donor label of this sample is uncertain. The chain recombines TRBV5-1 with TRBJ1-2; D uncertain. The CDR3 DNA is TGCGCCAGCAGCTTACAACCGAGGGCGGAAGGCTACACCTTC. Translated, it gives CASSLQPRAEGYTF.